Below are 15 T cell receptor beta chains sequenced from a single sample in a study of T cells in Graves' hyperthyroidism and ophthalmopathy. There were TCR beta CDR3 regions amplified from RNA transcripts. Carried out on the TCR CDR3, a first-round RT-PCR used the HTBI primer set. Using its own MiXCR run on the multiplex PCR reads, TCRdb lists one record per CDR3 protein. The sample has about 200,000 distinct CDR3 sequences; approximately 16% are singletons. Sequencing was done on a sample of blood. The source is a man between 40 and 49 years old with Graves' hyperthyroidism.

This clonotype was detected only once. The V gene is TRBV7-3, the J gene TRBJ2-7; 11 bases are a match to TRBD2. The V gene's germline CDR1 is SGHTA and CDR2 FQGTGA. With V trimmed by 5 bases and J by 6 bases, 12 bases remained unmatched. The CDR3 sequence is 16 residues long. Here the CDR3 DNA reads TGTGCCAGCAGCCGACTAGCGGGGTACCCCTATCCCGAGCAGTACTTC. Its translation: CASSRLAGYPYPEQYF.

This clonotype was detected a few times. The chain links TRBV24-1 to TRBJ2-3, with no clear D. The CDR3 length is 15 residues. In germline, CDR1 is KGHDR, CDR2 SFDVKD. Trimming shortened V by 5 bases and J by 0 bases, and 11 bases separated the two germline ends. CDR3 DNA: TGTGCCACCAGTGGACCCTCGATCAGCACAGATACGCAGTATTTT. Amino acid sequence: CATSGPSISTDTQYF.

Concerning this clonotype itself: This may be a read error: a much more frequent sequence differs by one nucleotide. This chain uses TRBV5-1 with TRBJ1-1, with a possible D match to TRBD1 (5 bases). The CDR3 extends over 15 amino acids. Germline V gives CDR1 SGHRS, CDR2 YFSETQ. V lost 0 bases, J lost 1 base, and 10 bases lay in between. CDR3 sequence: CASSLGDGSNTEAFF. The CDR3 nucleotides read TGCGCCAGCAGCTTGGGGGACGGTTCGAACACTGAAGCTTTCTTT.

This clonotype was observed a few times. V and J are TRBV7-9 and TRBJ1-5; weak D call: TRBD1 (5 bases). CDR1 SEHNR and CDR2 FQNEAQ come from the germline V gene (reference sequence). The CDR3 is 13 amino acids. V was pared by 1 base and J by 6 bases, with 7 bases between. The CDR3 bases are TGTGCCAGCAGCTTAGGAGGGGTTCAGCCCCAGCATTTT. This translates into CASSLGGVQPQHF.

As to this clonotype: A much bigger clone sits one base away, suggesting this may be a read error. The chain has TRBV2 and TRBJ1-4, with no clear D. There are 14 residues in the CDR3. The V end lost 5 bases, the J end lost 0 bases, and 7 bases lay between the germline ends. Germline CDR1 is SNHLY and CDR2 is FYNNEI. The CDR3: CASSPEATNEKLFF. For the CDR3, the DNA is TGTGCCAGCAGTCCCGAGGCAACTAATGAAAAACTGTTTTTT.

This chain joins TRBV6-2 or TRBV6-3 and TRBJ2-7, with a possible D match to TRBD1 (5 bases). The V end lost 8 bases, the J end lost 5 bases, and 10 bases lay between the germline ends. This CDR3 comprises 11 residues. CDR1 is MNHEY, CDR2 SVGEGT, per germline. CDR3 region: CASGASHEQYF. The CDR3 DNA sequence: TGTGCCAGCGGGGCTTCGCACGAGCAGTACTTC.

Ten or more counts support this clonotype. The J gene is TRBJ2-1, the V gene TRBV12-3 or TRBV12-4; possible D gene TRBD1, 6 bases. Trimming took off 8 bases at V and 4 bases at J, with 18 bases between the two ends. The CDR3 consists of 15 residues. CDR3 coding DNA: TGTGCCAGCTCATTAAGGGGGTCCGGTTACAATGAGCAGTTCTTC. It encodes CASSLRGSGYNEQFF.

There are a few counts of this clonotype. The chain joins TRBV3-1 to TRBJ2-2, with 8 nucleotides matching TRBD1. This CDR3 spans 14 amino acids. Losses at the gene ends were 2 bases for V and 7 bases for J; bases not matched to a gene: 3. Germline V gene data show CDR1 as LGHDT and CDR2 as YNNKEL (reference sequence). In nucleotides, the CDR3 is TGTGCCAGCAGCCAACAGGGGGCGGGCGGGGAGCTGTTTTTT. Protein sequence: CASSQQGAGGELFF.

This clonotype was seen repeatedly, ten times or more. The chain carries TRBV19 and TRBJ1-1; 7 positions agree with TRBD1. The CDR3 consists of 14 residues. Trimming removed 4 bases from V and 1 base from J; junction bases left unmatched: 3. The germline CDR1 and CDR2 sequences are LNHDA and SQIVND (reference sequence). The DNA of the CDR3 is TGTGCCAGTAGTAAAGGGACAGCGAACACTGAAGCTTTCTTT. This sequence encodes CASSKGTANTEAFF. The full variable domain, in which reference TRBV19 and TRBJ1-1 provide the parts outside the CDR3, is DGGITQSPKYLFRKEGQNVTLSCEQNLNHDAMYWYRQDPGQGLRLIYYSQIVNDFQKGDIAEGYSVSREKKESFPLTVTSAQKNPTAFYLCASSKGTANTEAFFGQGTRLTVV.

In its sample, this clonotype was seen many times. The CDR3 here is CASSLLGQGVAFF. The DNA of the CDR3 is TGTGCCAGCAGCTTACTCGGACAGGGGGTAGCTTTCTTT. The rearrangement joins TRBV13 to TRBJ1-1; 10 bases fit TRBD1. CDR1 and CDR2 (germline): PRHDT, FYEKMQ (reference sequence). CDR3 size: 13 residues. V lost 2 bases and J lost 10; bases outside the gene matches: 4.

The sample holds many counts of this clonotype. The chain combines TRBV7-8 with TRBJ1-3; D ambiguous. Trimming cost V 1 base and J 3 bases, with 10 bases left between them. The CDR3 contains 15 residues. Germline V gene data show CDR1 as SGHVS and CDR2 as FQNEAQ. CDR3 residues: CASSLGADGGNTIYF. In nucleotides, the CDR3 is TGTGCCAGCAGCTTAGGGGCAGACGGTGGAAACACCATATATTTT.

This clonotype showed up just a few times. This sequence joins TRBV5-1 and TRBJ1-5; 7 bases are a match to TRBD1. The length of the CDR3 is 15 residues. From germline, CDR1 is SGHRS and CDR2 YFSETQ. With 2 bases clipped from V and 7 bases from J, the junction kept 9 bases outside the gene matches. The CDR3 sequence is CASSFDDREDQPQHF. The DNA for the CDR3 is TGCGCCAGCAGCTTCGATGACAGGGAAGACCAGCCCCAGCATTTT.

The chain links TRBV7-3 to TRBJ2-5; 14 bases are shared with TRBD2. The J segment lost 4 bases and the V segment lost 0 bases, leaving 1 base of the junction unmatched. CDR1 SGHTA and CDR2 FQGTGA come from the germline V gene. The CDR3 spans 16 residues. CDR3 protein: CASSLTGTSGGETQYF. The CDR3 DNA sequence: TGTGCCAGCAGCTTAACTGGGACTAGCGGGGGAGAGACCCAGTACTTC.

This clonotype was detected many times. V is TRBV6-5 and J is TRBJ2-7, with 7 bases aligning to TRBD1. The V segment lost 0 bases and the J segment 5 bases; nucleotides outside the gene matches: 10. The CDR3 contains 16 residues. The germline V gene has CDR1 MNHEY and CDR2 SVGAGI. Written as DNA, the CDR3 is TGTGCCAGCAGTTACTCCTGGGATCCAAGGGGGCACGAGCAGTACTTC. Its translation: CASSYSWDPRGHEQYF.

This clonotype was picked up a small number of times. V is TRBV5-1 and J is TRBJ2-7, with D perhaps being TRBD1 or TRBD2 (5 bases each). The germline V gene encodes CDR1 SGHRS and CDR2 YFSETQ. Between the trimmed V and J ends, which lost 4 bases and 3 bases, there was a span of 17 bases. The CDR3 is made up of 15 amino acids. The CDR3 nucleotides are TGCGCCAGCAGCAGGGGACGGTCGATTTTCTACGAGCAGTACTTC. It yields the protein CASSRGRSIFYEQYF. Full variable domain (outside the CDR3, taken from reference TRBV5-1 and TRBJ2-7): KAGVTQTPRYLIKTRGQQVTLSCSPISGHRSVSWYQQTPGQGLQFLFEYFSETQRNKGNFPGRFSGRQFSNSRSEMNVSTLELGDSALYLCASSRGRSIFYEQYFGPGTRLTVT.